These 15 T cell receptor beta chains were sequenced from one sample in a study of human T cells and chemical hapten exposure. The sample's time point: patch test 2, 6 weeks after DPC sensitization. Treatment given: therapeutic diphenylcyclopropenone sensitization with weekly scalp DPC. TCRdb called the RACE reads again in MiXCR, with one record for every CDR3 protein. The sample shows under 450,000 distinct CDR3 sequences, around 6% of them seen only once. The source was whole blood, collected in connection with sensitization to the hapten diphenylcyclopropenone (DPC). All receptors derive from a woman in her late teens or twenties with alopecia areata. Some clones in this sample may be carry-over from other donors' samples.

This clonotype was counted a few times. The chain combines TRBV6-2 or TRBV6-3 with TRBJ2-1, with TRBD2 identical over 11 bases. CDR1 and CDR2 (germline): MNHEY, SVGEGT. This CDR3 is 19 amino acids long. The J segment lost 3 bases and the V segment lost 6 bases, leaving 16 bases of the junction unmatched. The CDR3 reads CASSYAVAGGEWSYNEQFF. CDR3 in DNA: TGTGCCAGCAGCTACGCTGTAGCGGGGGGGGAGTGGAGCTACAATGAGCAGTTCTTC.

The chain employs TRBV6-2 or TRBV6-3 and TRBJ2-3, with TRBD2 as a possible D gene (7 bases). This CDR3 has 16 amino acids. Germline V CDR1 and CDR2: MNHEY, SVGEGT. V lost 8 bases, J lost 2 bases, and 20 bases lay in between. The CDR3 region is CASLPRGAETTDTQYF. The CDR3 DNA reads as TGTGCCAGCCTACCTCGGGGGGCTGAGACCACAGATACGCAGTATTTT.

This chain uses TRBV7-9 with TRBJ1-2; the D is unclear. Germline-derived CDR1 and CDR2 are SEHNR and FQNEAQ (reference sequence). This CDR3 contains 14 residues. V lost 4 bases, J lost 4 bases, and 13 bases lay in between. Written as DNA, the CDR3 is TGTGCCAGCAGCTCCCAGCGGTCATCCTATGGCTACACCTTC. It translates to CASSSQRSSYGYTF.

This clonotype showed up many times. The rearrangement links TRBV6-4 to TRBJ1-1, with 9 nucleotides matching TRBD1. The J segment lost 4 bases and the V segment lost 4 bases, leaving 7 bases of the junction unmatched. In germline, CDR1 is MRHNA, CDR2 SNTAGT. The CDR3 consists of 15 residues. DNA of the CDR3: TGTGCCAGCAGTGCTTCGGACAGGGGTGGCACTGAAGCTTTCTTT. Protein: CASSASDRGGTEAFF.

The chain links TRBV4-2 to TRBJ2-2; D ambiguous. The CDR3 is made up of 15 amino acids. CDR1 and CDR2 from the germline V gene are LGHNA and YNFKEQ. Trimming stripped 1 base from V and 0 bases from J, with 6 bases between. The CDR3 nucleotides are TGTGCCAGCAGCCAAGTGTCTGCGAACACCGGGGAGCTGTTTTTT. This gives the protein CASSQVSANTGELFF.

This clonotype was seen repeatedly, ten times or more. CDR3 in amino acids: CASSLSGTGAPFF. CDR3 DNA sequence: TGTGCCAGCAGTTTAAGCGGAACGGGGGCTCCATTCTTC. This chain connects TRBV12-3 or TRBV12-4 to TRBJ2-1; D possibly uses TRBD1 or TRBD2 (6 bases each). Trimming left V 2 bases short and J 16 bases short, with 18 bases between. The CDR3 is made up of 13 amino acids.

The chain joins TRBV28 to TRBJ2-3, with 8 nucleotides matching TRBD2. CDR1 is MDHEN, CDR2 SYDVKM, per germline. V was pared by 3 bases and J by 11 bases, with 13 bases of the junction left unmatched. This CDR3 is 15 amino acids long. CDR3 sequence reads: CASSLPTSGTSQQYF. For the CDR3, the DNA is TGTGCCAGCAGTTTGCCTACCTCCGGGACTAGTCAGCAGTATTTT.

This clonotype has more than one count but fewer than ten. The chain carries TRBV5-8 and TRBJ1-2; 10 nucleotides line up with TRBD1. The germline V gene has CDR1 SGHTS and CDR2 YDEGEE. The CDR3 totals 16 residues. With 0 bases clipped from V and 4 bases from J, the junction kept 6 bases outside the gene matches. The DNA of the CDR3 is TGTGCCAGCAGCTTGGCCGGGACAGGGGCTGGCTATGGCTACACCTTC. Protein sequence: CASSLAGTGAGYGYTF. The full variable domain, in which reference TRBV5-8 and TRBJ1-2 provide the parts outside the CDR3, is EAGVTQSPTHLIKTRGQQATLRCSPISGHTSVYWYQQALGLGLQFLLWYDEGEERNRGNFPPRFSGRQFPNYSSELNVNALELEDSALYLCASSLAGTGAGYGYTFGSGTRLTVV.

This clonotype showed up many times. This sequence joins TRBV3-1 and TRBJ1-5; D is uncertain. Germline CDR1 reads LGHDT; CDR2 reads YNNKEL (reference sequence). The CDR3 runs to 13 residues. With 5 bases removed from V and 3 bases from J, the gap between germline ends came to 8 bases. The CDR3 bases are TGTGCCAGCAGCACACGACCCAATCAGCCCCAGCATTTT. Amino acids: CASSTRPNQPQHF.

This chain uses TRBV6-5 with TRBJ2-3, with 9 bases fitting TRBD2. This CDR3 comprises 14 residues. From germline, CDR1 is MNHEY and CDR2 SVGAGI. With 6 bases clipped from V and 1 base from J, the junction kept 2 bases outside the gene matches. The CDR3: CASRKRGGTDTQYF. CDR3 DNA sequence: TGTGCCAGCAGAAAGCGGGGGGGCACAGATACGCAGTATTTT.

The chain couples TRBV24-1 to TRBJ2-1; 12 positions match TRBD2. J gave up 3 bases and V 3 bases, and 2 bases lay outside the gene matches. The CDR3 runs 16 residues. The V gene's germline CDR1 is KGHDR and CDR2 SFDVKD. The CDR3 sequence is CATSDTSGGNYNEQFF. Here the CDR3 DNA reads TGTGCCACCAGTGATACTAGCGGGGGGAACTACAATGAGCAGTTCTTC.

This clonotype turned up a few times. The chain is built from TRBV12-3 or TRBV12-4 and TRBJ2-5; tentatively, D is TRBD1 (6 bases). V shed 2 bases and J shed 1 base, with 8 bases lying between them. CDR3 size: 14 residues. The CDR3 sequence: CASSLQGSQETQYF. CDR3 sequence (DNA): TGTGCCAGCAGTTTACAGGGGTCCCAAGAGACCCAGTACTTC.

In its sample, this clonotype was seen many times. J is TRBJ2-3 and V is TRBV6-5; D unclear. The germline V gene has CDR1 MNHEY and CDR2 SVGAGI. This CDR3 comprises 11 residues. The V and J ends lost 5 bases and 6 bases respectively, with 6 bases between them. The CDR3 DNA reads TGTGCCAGCAGTACAGAGGATACGCAGTATTTT. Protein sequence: CASSTEDTQYF.

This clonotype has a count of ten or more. CDR3: CASSPSRGAGEAFF. Here the CDR3 DNA reads TGTGCCAGCAGTCCCAGTCGGGGGGCGGGTGAAGCTTTCTTT. This chain joins TRBV12-3 or TRBV12-4 and TRBJ1-1; TRBD1 is a possible D gene (6 bases). The CDR3 sequence is 14 residues long. With 5 bases removed from V and 7 bases from J, the gap between germline ends came to 17 bases.

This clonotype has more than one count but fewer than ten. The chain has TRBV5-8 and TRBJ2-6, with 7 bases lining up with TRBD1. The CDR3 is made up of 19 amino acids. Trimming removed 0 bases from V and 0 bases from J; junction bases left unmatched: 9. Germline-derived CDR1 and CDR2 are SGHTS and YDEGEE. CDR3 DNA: TGTGCCAGCAGCTTGGAGATTGGGACAGATCACTCTGGGGCCAACGTCCTGACTTTC. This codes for CASSLEIGTDHSGANVLTF.